These 23 T cell receptor beta chains share one sample of origin, sequenced in a study of blood T cell repertoires in COVID-19 (dated by TCRdb to between 2020 and 2021). Library prep was done by the immunoSEQ multiplex PCR assay. This is the immuneACCESS table as TCRdb keeps it, with only in-frame sequences that have V and J called. A part of the clones is gone; compared with another copy, unresolved V genes explain less than half, and the rest is unexplained. This sample has fewer than 450,000 clones in its table, and over 75% of those were observed once. Together, the top ten hold about 2.1% of the sample. The material sequenced was PBMCs or T cells enriched from blood (not recorded which). The receptors shown here come from a woman in her thirties or forties with acute COVID-19.

J is TRBJ1-4 and V is TRBV5-4, with D maybe TRBD1 (6 bases). The length of the CDR3 is 14 residues. Deletions cut 4 bases from V and 7 bases from J, with 14 bases between. Looked up from germline, CDR1 is SGHNT and CDR2 is YYREEE (reference sequence). The CDR3 DNA follows: TGTGCCAGCAGCATAACGGGACAAGGTGAAAAACTGTTTTTT. Translation gives CASSITGQGEKLFF. Filled out from reference TRBV5-4 and TRBJ1-4, the complete variable domain reads ETGVTQSPTHLIKTRGQQVTLRCSSQSGHNTVSWYQQALGQGPQFIFQYYREEENGRGNFPPRFSGLQFPNYSSELNVNALELDDSALYLCASSITGQGEKLFFGSGTQLSVL.

The table lists this clone with a few counts. This chain joins TRBV5-1 and TRBJ1-6; possible D gene TRBD1, 5 bases. The CDR3 runs to 15 residues. Germline CDR1 and CDR2: SGHRS and YFSETQ. The V end lost 0 bases, the J end lost 10 bases, and 14 bases lay between the germline ends. The CDR3, as DNA: TGCGCCAGCAGCTTGGCAGGGTTGGGCTACTCACCCCTCCACTTT. Protein sequence: CASSLAGLGYSPLHF.

The table lists this clone with a count of one. V gene TRBV19 combines with J gene TRBJ1-2, with D maybe TRBD1 (6 bases). Germline V gives CDR1 LNHDA, CDR2 SQIVND (reference sequence). V shed 2 bases and J shed 4 bases, with 11 bases lying between them. The CDR3 is 14 residues long. The CDR3, as DNA: TGTGCCAGTAGTATAAACAGGGAAAGCTATGGCTACACCTTC. It is translated as CASSINRESYGYTF.

J is TRBJ2-3 and V is TRBV19; D may be TRBD2 (5 bases). Per the germline V gene, CDR1 is LNHDA and CDR2 is SQIVND (reference sequence). V shed 1 base and J shed 2 bases, with 16 bases lying between them. This CDR3 has 17 residues. The CDR3 nucleotides read TGTGCCAGTAGTATAGGGTCCGAGCGGACCCCCACAGATACGCAGTATTTT. Translated: CASSIGSERTPTDTQYF. Looking up the rest from reference TRBV19 and TRBJ2-3 gives the full variable domain: DGGITQSPKYLFRKEGQNVTLSCEQNLNHDAMYWYRQDPGQGLRLIYYSQIVNDFQKGDIAEGYSVSREKKESFPLTVTSAQKNPTAFYLCASSIGSERTPTDTQYFGPGTRLTVL.

This chain links TRBV6-1 with TRBJ1-2, with 8 bases identical to TRBD1. Germline CDR1 and CDR2: MNHNS and SASEGT. CDR3 length: 13 residues. The J segment lost 8 bases and the V segment lost 2 bases, leaving 4 bases of the junction unmatched. The CDR3 here is CASSELRGLGYTF. In nucleotides, the CDR3 is TGTGCCAGCAGTGAACTCAGGGGGCTGGGCTACACCTTC.

The rearrangement links TRBV7-8 to TRBJ2-7, with TRBD1 matching 7 bases. V shed 4 bases and J 0 bases; nucleotides not matched to a gene: 6. The CDR3 length is 15 residues. Germline V CDR1 and CDR2: SGHVS, FQNEAQ. The CDR3 protein is CASSWTGTDSYEQYF. CDR3 coding DNA: TGTGCCAGCAGCTGGACCGGGACAGACTCCTACGAGCAGTACTTC.

The table lists this clone with a few counts. The chain is built from TRBV3-1 (or the pseudogene TRBV3-2) and TRBJ1-2; a possible D gene is TRBD1 (5 bases). This CDR3 has 14 amino acids. Trimming stripped 0 bases from V and 5 bases from J, with 10 bases between. Per germline, CDR1 LGHDT and CDR2 YNNKEL (reference sequence). The CDR3 DNA is TGTGCCAGCAGCCAAGAAGGGGCTGGGTATGGCTACACCTTC. This sequence encodes CASSQEGAGYGYTF.

The chain carries TRBV12-3 or TRBV12-4 and TRBJ1-2; D perhaps matches TRBD1 (6 bases). The ends were cut back, 5 bases at V and 8 bases at J, with 15 bases in the middle. There are 13 residues in the CDR3. The CDR3 region is CASSRQVASGYTF. CDR3 DNA sequence: TGTGCCAGCAGTAGACAGGTTGCCTCCGGCTACACCTTC.

The rearrangement uses TRBV19 and TRBJ1-5, with 7 bases lining up with TRBD1. The V and J ends lost 5 bases and 5 bases, in that order; junction bases with no gene match: 3. The V gene's germline CDR1 is LNHDA and CDR2 SQIVND (reference sequence). The CDR3 has 13 amino acids. DNA of the CDR3: TGTGCCAGTAGTTCCCAGGGGGATCAGCCCCAGCATTTT. This gives the protein CASSSQGDQPQHF.

The chain has TRBV7-9 and TRBJ2-4; TRBD2 is a possible D gene (6 bases). This CDR3 is 18 amino acids long. Per the germline V gene, CDR1 is SEHNR and CDR2 is FQNEAQ (reference sequence). V was cut by 1 base and J by 2 bases, with 18 bases left in between. The CDR3 DNA is TGTGCCAGCAGCTTAGGCGTCGGGGGTCCTCTTTCCAAAAACATTCAGTACTTC. Its translation: CASSLGVGGPLSKNIQYF.

V and J are TRBV5-1 and TRBJ2-3; 13 bases agree with TRBD2. Germline CDR1 SGHRS, CDR2 YFSETQ. The CDR3 extends over 17 amino acids. With 3 bases clipped from V and 2 bases from J, the junction kept 6 bases outside the gene matches. The CDR3 bases are TGCGCCAGCAGCTGGCTGGGACTAGCGGGGCCCACAGATACGCAGTATTTT. Its protein product is CASSWLGLAGPTDTQYF.

The gene calls are TRBV13 and TRBJ1-2; TRBD1 aligns across 8 bases. The J segment lost 1 base and the V segment lost 3 bases, leaving 7 bases of the junction unmatched. This CDR3 has 16 residues. Germline CDR1 and CDR2: PRHDT and FYEKMQ (reference sequence). The CDR3: CASSFLRQGLNYGYTF. CDR3 bases: TGTGCCAGCAGCTTCCTTCGACAGGGGCTTAACTATGGCTACACCTTC.

The V gene is TRBV10-3, the J gene TRBJ2-1; D possibly corresponds to TRBD2 (7 bases). V was cut by 8 bases and J by 5 bases, with 13 bases left in between. The CDR3 has 13 residues. Germline lookup yields CDR1 ENHRY and CDR2 SYGVKD. This CDR3 reads CAIAAGADNEQFF. Written as DNA, the CDR3 is TGTGCCATCGCGGCGGGGGCCGACAATGAGCAGTTCTTC.

The chain recombines TRBV14 with TRBJ1-2; D is ambiguous. This CDR3 region has 18 residues. V lost 0 bases to trimming and J lost 8 bases, with 25 bases between them. Germline V gene lookup returns CDR1 SGHDN and CDR2 FVKESK. The CDR3 loop is CASSQEILPGFPRGGYTF. CDR3 coding DNA: TGTGCCAGCAGCCAAGAAATTCTGCCAGGTTTCCCCCGCGGGGGCTACACCTTC. Drawing the rest from reference TRBV14 and TRBJ1-2, the complete variable domain is EAGVTQFPSHSVIEKGQTVTLRCDPISGHDNLYWYRRVMGKEIKFLLHFVKESKQDESGMPNNRFLAERTGGTYSTLKVQPAELEDSGVYFCASSQEILPGFPRGGYTFGSGTRLTVV.

The J gene is TRBJ1-6, the V gene TRBV5-1; possible D gene TRBD1, 5 bases. This CDR3 is 14 amino acids long. The V gene's germline CDR1 is SGHRS and CDR2 YFSETQ. V was clipped by 4 bases and J by 6 bases, with 11 bases between them. CDR3 DNA: TGCGCCAGCAGCCGAGACAGACTTAATTCACCCCTCCACTTT. Protein product: CASSRDRLNSPLHF.

This sequence joins TRBV4-1 and TRBJ2-1, with D perhaps TRBD2 (5 bases). The germline V and J ends were trimmed by 1 base and 8 bases, with 9 bases remaining between them. The germline CDR1 and CDR2 sequences are MGHRA and YSYEKL. The CDR3 spans 13 residues. CDR3 in amino acids: CASSQAGDHEQFF. The CDR3 nucleotides are TGCGCCAGCAGCCAAGCCGGGGATCATGAGCAGTTCTTC.

The chain recombines TRBV3-1 (or the pseudogene TRBV3-2) with TRBJ2-5; D is perhaps TRBD2 (5 bases). This CDR3 is 14 amino acids long. Germline-derived CDR1 and CDR2 are LGHDT and YNNKEL (reference sequence). V shed 3 bases and J shed 0 bases, with 8 bases lying between them. The CDR3 nucleotides are TGTGCCAGCAGCCAGGCGACTAACCAAGAGACCCAGTACTTC. This gives the protein CASSQATNQETQYF.

The chain recombines TRBV2 with TRBJ2-2; D ambiguous. Per the germline V gene, CDR1 is SNHLY and CDR2 is FYNNEI. V was trimmed by 7 bases and J by 2 bases, leaving 8 bases between them. The CDR3 runs to 13 residues. The CDR3 is CASNPTNTGELFF. The CDR3 DNA reads as TGTGCCAGCAACCCGACAAACACCGGGGAGCTGTTTTTT. The full variable domain, completed using reference TRBV2 and TRBJ2-2, is EPEVTQTPSHQVTQMGQEVILRCVPISNHLYFYWYRQILGQKVEFLVSFYNNEISEKSEIFDDQFSVERPDGSNFTLKIRSTKLEDSAMYFCASNPTNTGELFFGEGSRLTVL.

The chain uses TRBV9 and TRBJ1-2, with D perhaps TRBD1 (6 bases). The V and J ends lost 0 bases and 4 bases respectively, with 10 bases between them. The germline V gene has CDR1 SGDLS and CDR2 YYNGEE. The CDR3 extends over 14 amino acids. Here the CDR3 reads CASSVAQGSYGYTF. For the CDR3, the DNA is TGTGCCAGCAGCGTAGCACAGGGCTCCTATGGCTACACCTTC.

The chain joins TRBV12-3 or TRBV12-4 to TRBJ1-5; 9 nucleotides match TRBD1. V was pared by 6 bases and J by 5 bases, with 2 bases of the junction left unmatched. The CDR3 has 13 amino acids. The CDR3 nucleotides are TGTGCCAGCAGCTGGGACAGGGATCAGCCCCAGCATTTT. Translation gives CASSWDRDQPQHF.

The CDR3 sequence is CASSLDYSGGTSTDTQYF. CDR3 sequence (DNA): TGTGCCAGCAGCTTGGATTATAGCGGGGGGACTAGCACAGATACGCAGTATTTT. The J gene is TRBJ2-3, the V gene TRBV5-8, with 10 bases that match TRBD2. This CDR3 region has 18 residues. CDR1 is SGHTS and CDR2 is YDEGEE in the germline V gene. Trimming removed 0 bases from V and 0 bases from J; junction bases left unmatched: 7.

On this clone: At one of its ends the junction is not consistent with the germline gene, which may arise from a read error. The chain couples TRBV7-8 to TRBJ1-5; no reliable D call. This CDR3 has 14 amino acids. Germline V gene lookup returns CDR1 SGHVS and CDR2 FQNEAQ. The CDR3 coding sequence is TGTGCCAGCAGCTTAGGAGGGAGAGATCAACCCCAGCATTTT. It codes for CASSLGGRDQPQHF.

This chain links TRBV5-1 with TRBJ1-3; no firm D call. Looked up from germline, CDR1 is SGHRS and CDR2 is YFSETQ. V was clipped by 2 bases and J by 1 base, with 7 bases between them. CDR3 size: 14 residues. CDR3 protein: CASSFEGSGNTIYF. The CDR3 DNA sequence: TGCGCCAGCAGCTTCGAGGGTTCTGGAAACACCATATATTTT.